The rows below give T cell receptor beta chains drawn from one sample of a study of neoadjuvant anti-PD-1 for oral cavity cancer. Produced via immunoSEQ multiplex PCR; TCRdb's table is partial and in-frame only. The table has approximately 8,400 clones, 70% seen once. This specimen was PBMCs, taken after nivolumab (anti-PD-1) treatment. The source is a person aged 35-79 years with oral cavity squamous cell carcinoma. Both conserved end residues are part of each CDR3. Each record gives: J gene, D gene, V gene, clone size, CDR3 protein, CDR3 DNA. The D gene is left open where the match is weak. Some rows have no size entry. The others give once, few or many, or a class for an expanded clone.

j_call: TRBJ1-4; d_call: .; v_call: TRBV9; clone_size: .; cdr3_aa: CASSGREGNEKLFF; cdr3_nt: TGTGCCAGCAGCGGCAGAGAAGGAAATGAAAAACTGTTTTTT
j_call: TRBJ1-4; d_call: TRBD1; v_call: TRBV18; clone_size: .; cdr3_aa: CASSPRQGVDEKLFF; cdr3_nt: TGTGCCAGCTCACCACGACAGGGTGTCGATGAAAAACTGTTTTTT
j_call: TRBJ1-6; d_call: .; v_call: TRBV2; clone_size: .; cdr3_aa: CASSEAMGARSPLHF; cdr3_nt: TGTGCCAGCAGTGAAGCAATGGGGGCACGGTCACCCCTCCACTTT
j_call: TRBJ1-5; d_call: .; v_call: TRBV28; clone_size: .; cdr3_aa: CASSLLTNQPQHF; cdr3_nt: TGTGCCAGCAGTTTACTCACAAATCAGCCCCAGCATTTT
j_call: TRBJ1-2; d_call: .; v_call: TRBV19; clone_size: .; cdr3_aa: CASSPQGNYGYTF; cdr3_nt: TGTGCCAGTAGCCCCCAGGGTAACTATGGCTACACCTTC
j_call: TRBJ1-2; d_call: .; v_call: TRBV5-4; clone_size: .; cdr3_aa: CASSLKQGNYGYTF; cdr3_nt: TGTGCCAGCAGCTTAAAACAGGGTAACTATGGCTACACCTTC
j_call: TRBJ2-5; d_call: TRBD1; v_call: TRBV30; clone_size: .; cdr3_aa: CAWSRDRVQETQYF; cdr3_nt: TGTGCCTGGAGCCGGGACAGGGTCCAAGAGACCCAGTACTTC
j_call: TRBJ1-5; d_call: .; v_call: TRBV29-1; clone_size: .; cdr3_aa: CSVVSRLDQPQHF; cdr3_nt: TGCAGCGTTGTCAGCAGGTTGGATCAGCCCCAGCATTTT
j_call: TRBJ2-7; d_call: .; v_call: TRBV4-3; clone_size: .; cdr3_aa: CASSQGRGEQYF; cdr3_nt: TGCGCCAGCAGCCAGGGGCGGGGCGAGCAGTACTTC
j_call: TRBJ1-2; d_call: .; v_call: TRBV13; clone_size: .; cdr3_aa: CASSDRTARGNGYTF; cdr3_nt: TGTGCCAGCAGCGACCGGACAGCCCGGGGGAATGGCTACACCTTC
j_call: TRBJ2-2; d_call: TRBD2; v_call: TRBV9; clone_size: .; cdr3_aa: CASSERAGGGGELFF; cdr3_nt: TGTGCCAGCAGCGAACGAGCGGGGGGAGGCGGGGAGCTGTTTTTT
j_call: TRBJ1-1; d_call: .; v_call: TRBV15; clone_size: .; cdr3_aa: CATSREHTRIPGDTEAFF; cdr3_nt: TGTGCCACCAGCAGAGAGCACACCCGGATCCCCGGGGACACTGAAGCTTTCTTT
j_call: TRBJ1-1; d_call: .; v_call: TRBV30; clone_size: few; cdr3_aa: CAWSEQVNTEAFF; cdr3_nt: TGTGCCTGGAGTGAACAGGTGAACACTGAAGCTTTCTTT
j_call: TRBJ1-6; d_call: .; v_call: TRBV11-1; clone_size: .; cdr3_aa: CASGGGWNSPLHF; cdr3_nt: TGTGCCAGCGGGGGGGGTTGGAATTCACCCCTCCACTTT
j_call: TRBJ2-2; d_call: TRBD2; v_call: TRBV4-3; clone_size: once; cdr3_aa: CASSPPGLGGGPTGELFF; cdr3_nt: TGCGCCAGCAGCCCACCCGGGCTTGGCGGGGGGCCCACCGGGGAGCTGTTTTTT
j_call: TRBJ2-1; d_call: .; v_call: TRBV10-1; clone_size: .; cdr3_aa: CASSTGAGSNEQFF; cdr3_nt: TGCGCCAGCAGTACCGGGGCCGGGAGCAATGAGCAGTTCTTC
j_call: TRBJ2-2; d_call: .; v_call: TRBV7-8; clone_size: .; cdr3_aa: CASSLAPRAGELFF; cdr3_nt: TGTGCCAGCAGCTTAGCGCCGCGGGCCGGGGAGCTGTTTTTT
j_call: TRBJ2-1; d_call: TRBD1; v_call: TRBV10-3; clone_size: .; cdr3_aa: CAISSTGGNEQFF; cdr3_nt: TGTGCCATCAGTTCGACAGGGGGGAATGAGCAGTTCTTC
j_call: TRBJ2-1; d_call: TRBD1; v_call: TRBV10-2; clone_size: .; cdr3_aa: CASSELWTGPYNEQFF; cdr3_nt: TGCGCCAGCAGTGAGTTGTGGACAGGGCCCTACAATGAGCAGTTCTTC
j_call: TRBJ1-2; d_call: .; v_call: TRBV20-1; clone_size: few; cdr3_aa: CSATGSYGYTF; cdr3_nt: TGCAGTGCTACAGGGTCCTATGGCTACACCTTC
j_call: TRBJ2-5; d_call: .; v_call: TRBV18; clone_size: .; cdr3_aa: CASSPLAGDQETQYF; cdr3_nt: TGTGCCAGCTCACCACTCGCCGGAGACCAAGAGACCCAGTACTTC
j_call: TRBJ2-5; d_call: TRBD1; v_call: TRBV2; clone_size: .; cdr3_aa: CAGRGSGETQYF; cdr3_nt: TGTGCCGGCAGGGGGTCCGGGGAGACCCAGTACTTC
j_call: TRBJ2-3; d_call: .; v_call: TRBV9; clone_size: .; cdr3_aa: CASSVAEGTPDTQYF; cdr3_nt: TGTGCCAGCAGCGTCGCTGAGGGGACCCCAGATACGCAGTATTTT
j_call: TRBJ2-2; d_call: .; v_call: TRBV7-2; clone_size: .; cdr3_aa: CASSQRWGVAGELFF; cdr3_nt: TGTGCCAGCAGCCAAAGGTGGGGGGTCGCCGGGGAGCTGTTTTTT
j_call: TRBJ2-7; d_call: TRBD2; v_call: TRBV27; clone_size: few; cdr3_aa: CANVWGGEYEQYF; cdr3_nt: TGTGCCAATGTTTGGGGAGGGGAGTACGAGCAGTACTTC